This T cell receptor beta chain was identified in a study of cytomegalovirus exposure and HLA in healthy donors. This clone showed up just a few times. Its antigen is currently unknown. The PCR used 60 Vbeta and 13 Jbeta primers. This table comes from immunoSEQ multiplex PCR, and its TCRdb copy is limited to in-frame clones, with some not included. The sample gives approximately 180,000 clones, roughly 79% of which show up once; 6% to 7% is in the top ten. Germline V CDR1 and CDR2: SEHNR, FQNEAQ (reference sequence). V gave up 5 bases and J gave up 2 bases; unmatched junction bases: 5. There are 15 residues in the CDR3. Study-level findings and limits: Immune exposure data for these donors was limited to CMV serostatus.

The sequencing input was PBMCs. The chain employs TRBV7-9 and TRBJ1-4, with TRBD1 identical over 7 bases. The receptor was derived from a man aged 35 to 55 in good health and CMV-seropositive. CDR3 nucleotide sequence: TGTGCCAGCAGCCCCGACAGGGCGACTAATGAAAAACTGTTTTTT. It specifies CASSPDRATNEKLFF.